The clone carrying this TCR beta chain was observed many times. The data stem from a study of T cell repertoires in cytomegalovirus infection. V lost 3 bases, J lost 6 bases, and 9 bases lay in between. The CDR3 totals 14 residues. TCRdb reprocessed the reads with MiXCR, giving one entry per CDR3 protein. The sample consists of around 74,000 distinct CDR3 sequences, 3.7% of them appearing once. This sequence joins TRBV12-3 or TRBV12-4 and TRBJ1-6; D possibly corresponds to TRBD1 (5 bases). Source material: PBMCs. The receptor's source is a human donor in good health (CMV status not recorded). Some clones in this sample may be carry-over from other donors' samples. The CDR3 loop reads CASSLGRTNSPLHF. In DNA, the CDR3 is TGTGCCAGCAGTTTGGGACGGACTAATTCACCCCTCCACTTT.